This T cell receptor beta chain came from a study of blood T cell repertoires in COVID-19. Study background: The origin of the acute and convalescent COVID-19 samples was the United States, Italy and Spain. In each case, the material was cDNA or gDNA derived from T cells, B-cell-depleted T cells, or PBMCs.

In the source study's methods: Reference gene primer amplification yielded estimated nucleated cell counts. Generated by immunoSEQ multiplex PCR, the TCRdb table keeps only in-frame clones and is missing some. V and J calls and clone size are given by that table; D and trimming were obtained from the DNA. The sample shows around 92,000 clones, just over 85% of them seen only once. The count of this clone is one. Per the germline V gene, CDR1 is SEHNR and CDR2 is FQNEAQ (reference sequence). This CDR3 has 15 residues. With 4 bases removed from V and 0 bases from J, the gap between germline ends came to 12 bases.

The chain recombines TRBV7-9 with TRBJ1-1, with a weak D call TRBD1 (5 bases). The sequence was obtained from an older woman in a cohort sampled during active or convalescent COVID-19. Sequenced input: peripheral blood. CDR3 sequence (DNA): TGTGCCAGCAGCTCCAGTGGGGGGATGAACACTGAAGCTTTCTTT. Translation gives CASSSSGGMNTEAFF.